This T cell receptor beta chain was obtained from a study of T cell changes during pregnancy in multiple sclerosis. The V and J ends lost 0 bases and 1 base respectively, with 9 bases between them. The V gene's germline CDR1 is LGHNA and CDR2 YSLEER. This CDR3 has 15 amino acids. Method: immunoSEQ multiplex PCR; TCRdb's copy keeps in-frame clones and lacks some. The sample records more than 25,000 clones, 91% being singletons. This chain connects TRBV4-3 to TRBJ1-1; D gene uncertain. Material: CD8+ T cells from peripheral blood mononuclear cells, obtained in the second trimester of pregnancy. The receptor was derived from a female donor in good health, enrolled as a control in a pregnancy study. This CDR3 is CASSQDRSGNTEAFF. CDR3 DNA: TGCGCCAGCAGCCAAGATCGGTCAGGGAACACTGAAGCTTTCTTT.